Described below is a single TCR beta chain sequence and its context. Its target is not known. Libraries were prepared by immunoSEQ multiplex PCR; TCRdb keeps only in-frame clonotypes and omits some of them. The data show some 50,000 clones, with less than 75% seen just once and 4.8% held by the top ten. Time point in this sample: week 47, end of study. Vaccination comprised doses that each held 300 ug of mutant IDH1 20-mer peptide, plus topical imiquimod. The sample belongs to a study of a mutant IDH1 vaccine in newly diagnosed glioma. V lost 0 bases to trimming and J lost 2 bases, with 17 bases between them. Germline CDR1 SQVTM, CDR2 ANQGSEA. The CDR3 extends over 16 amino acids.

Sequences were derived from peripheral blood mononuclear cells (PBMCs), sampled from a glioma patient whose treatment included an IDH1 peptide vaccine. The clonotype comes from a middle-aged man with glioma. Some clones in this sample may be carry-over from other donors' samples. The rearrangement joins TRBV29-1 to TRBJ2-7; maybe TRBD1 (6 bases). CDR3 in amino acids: CSVEESRQGGPYEQYF. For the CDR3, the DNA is TGCAGCGTTGAAGAATCTCGACAAGGGGGACCCTACGAGCAGTACTTC.